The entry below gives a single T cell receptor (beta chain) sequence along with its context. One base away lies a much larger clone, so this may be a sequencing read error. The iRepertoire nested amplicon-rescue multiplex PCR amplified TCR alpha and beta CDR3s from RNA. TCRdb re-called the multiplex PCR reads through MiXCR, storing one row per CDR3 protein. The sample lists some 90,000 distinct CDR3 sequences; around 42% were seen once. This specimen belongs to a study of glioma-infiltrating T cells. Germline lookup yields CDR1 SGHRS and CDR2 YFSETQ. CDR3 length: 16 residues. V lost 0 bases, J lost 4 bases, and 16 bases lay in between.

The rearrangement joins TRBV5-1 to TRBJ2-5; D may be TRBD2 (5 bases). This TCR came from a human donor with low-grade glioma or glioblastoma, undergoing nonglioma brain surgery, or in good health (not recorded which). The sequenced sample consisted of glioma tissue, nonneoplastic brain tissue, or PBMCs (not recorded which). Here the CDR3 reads CASSLEDRIGGETQYF. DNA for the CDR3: TGCGCCAGCAGCTTGGAGGATAGAATAGGAGGAGAGACCCAGTACTTC. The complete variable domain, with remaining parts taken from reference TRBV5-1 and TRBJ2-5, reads KAGVTQTPRYLIKTRGQQVTLSCSPISGHRSVSWYQQTPGQGLQFLFEYFSETQRNKGNFPGRFSGRQFSNSRSEMNVSTLELGDSALYLCASSLEDRIGGETQYFGPGTRLLVL.